This T cell receptor (beta chain) was recovered during a study of blood T cell repertoires in COVID-19 (dated by TCRdb to the early 2020s). With respect to the entire study: The collaborator samples originated in the United States, Italy and Spain and spanned the acute and convalescent phases of COVID-19. Where available, HLA class I and class II types were obtained from metadata supplied by the sample provider rather than from assay-based typing. A freely available public database, intended as a resource for researchers studying the immune response to SARS-CoV-2, is where the repertoires were released. The dataset comprised deeply sampled blood TCRbeta repertoires from subjects exposed to, actively infected with, or recovered from COVID-19. Samples were obtained from the ongoing ImmuneRACE study (first 160 participants) and from over a thousand subjects provided by 6 global collaborators. Sample metadata almost always included a de-identified subject ID, COVID-19 status, age in years and sex. The material from the prospective study consisted of cDNA or gDNA derived from T cells, B-cell-depleted T cells, or PBMCs. The full study reports these points: The amount of clinical and demographic metadata varied by source and participant and was provided uncurated.

Collaborating institutions collected whole blood in K2EDTA tubes following their own protocols. Collaborator samples were shipped for TCRbeta analysis as frozen whole blood, isolated PBMCs, or DNA extracted from either sample type. Concerning this clone itself: Its recognized antigen is unknown. No much larger clonotype is one base removed from it; base qualities were not supplied.

Trimming takes 7 bases off V and 2 bases off J; junction bases not matched to a gene: 11. From the cysteine up to the phenylalanine, the CDR3 has a length of 17 residues. Only the CDR3 region is kept as DNA, spanning 51 bases read in frame from base 1. As encoded in the germline V gene (reference sequence), CDR1 is MNHEY while CDR2 is SMNVEV. TCRbeta CDR3 regions were amplified from genomic DNA using the immunoSEQ Assay, a bias-controlled multiplex PCR. Concerning the study's data processing: Within the assay, amplification of reference gene primers was used to estimate how many nucleated cells each sample contained. To quantify the absolute abundance of each unique TCRbeta CDR3 rearrangement, sequence reads were collapsed and filtered. Productive Simpson clonality was computed per sample as the square root of Simpson's diversity index over productive rearrangements. This immuneACCESS table, as held by TCRdb, lists in-frame sequences with V and J called but not all clones. Of the missing ones, under half trace to an unresolved V gene in checked studies; the others have no known cause. V and J calls and clone size follow that table, whereas D and trimming were derived from the DNA. The sample table records about 98,000 clones; roughly 80% of these occur just once. The ten largest clones take up around 10% of the sample.

The sequencing input was peripheral blood. The chain is encoded by TRBV27 joined to TRBJ2-6; TRBD1 agrees with 7 junctional bases. The sequence derives from a woman older than 75 with acute or convalescent COVID-19. The CDR3 region reads CASTKDRVVAGANVLTF. DNA sequence: TGTGCCAGCACCAAAGACAGGGTAGTGGCTGGGGCCAACGTCCTGACTTTC.